A single TCR beta chain is shown here with its context. The target antigen is unknown. The V gene end was trimmed by 4 bases and the J gene end by 4 bases; junction bases not matched to a gene: 7. Per the germline V gene, CDR1 is MNHEY and CDR2 is SMNVEV (reference sequence). The CDR3 spans 15 residues. This sample stems from a study of cytomegalovirus exposure and HLA in healthy donors. Study-wide points: Cytomegalovirus association was assigned to approximately 160 TCR beta chains. Published work reported that the classifier diagnosed cytomegalovirus status with high specificity and sensitivity.

Profiled with immunoSEQ multiplex PCR; TCRdb holds only in-frame clones, not every one. The sample holds 200,000 to 300,000 clones, approximately 90% seen once. The clonotype comes from a man younger than 35 in good health and CMV-seronegative. This chain links TRBV27 with TRBJ1-2; 9 nucleotides align to TRBD1. Sample: PBMCs. The CDR3 loop reads CASSSLDRGGYGYTF. As DNA, the CDR3 is TGTGCCAGCAGTTCACTCGACAGGGGGGGCTATGGCTACACCTTC.